Listed here is a single T cell receptor (beta chain). Its antigen is currently unknown. The source of the sample is a study of cytomegalovirus exposure and HLA in healthy donors. V lost 5 bases to trimming and J lost 6 bases; unmatched junction nucleotides: 14. This CDR3 is 19 amino acids long. Per germline, CDR1 SNHLY and CDR2 FYNNEI. The PCR made use of 60 Vbeta and 13 Jbeta primers. Clones were read by immunoSEQ multiplex PCR, and TCRdb kept only the in-frame ones, dropping some. Of about 200,000 clones in the sample, roughly 74% were seen once. Overall study results and limits: Later analysis demonstrated an association between a missense DCLRE1C variant and TCR beta V- and J-gene trimming. Serostatus for CMV was the only available immune exposure information.

J is TRBJ2-2 and V is TRBV2; 14 positions agree with TRBD2. The receptor comes from a woman in her 30s in good health and CMV-seronegative. The sequencing sample was made of PBMCs. CDR3 sequence reads: CASSSARGLAGVDAGELFF. For the CDR3, the DNA is TGTGCCAGCAGTTCCGCCCGGGGACTAGCGGGGGTGGACGCCGGGGAGCTGTTTTTT.